The rows below give T cell receptor beta chains drawn from one sample of a study of CD8+CD57+ T cells in acquired aplastic anemia. TCRdb re-called the reads with MiXCR, one entry per CDR3 protein. The sample lists about 160,000 distinct CDR3 sequences, approximately 40% occurring once. The sequenced sample was sorted CD4+, CD8+, or CD8+CD57+ T cells (not recorded which) from PBMCs. These receptors were collected from a human donor in good health. Both conserved end residues are part of each CDR3. The order of the fields is D gene, V gene, J gene, clone size, CDR3 protein, CDR3 DNA. The D gene is left open where the match is weak. Clone size is given for some rows only: seen once, a few or many times, or a class if the clone is expanded.

d_call: NA
v_call: TRBV19
j_call: TRBJ1-5
clone_size: NA
cdr3_aa: CASSFGRGGVNSNQPQHF
cdr3_nt: TGTGCCAGCAGTTTTGGCAGGGGTGGTGTAAATAGCAATCAGCCCCAGCATTTT

d_call: NA
v_call: TRBV6-2/TRBV6-3
j_call: TRBJ1-6
clone_size: many
cdr3_aa: CASSRDTYNSPLHF
cdr3_nt: TGTGCCAGCTCAAGGGACACCTATAATTCACCCCTCCACTTT

d_call: NA
v_call: TRBV19
j_call: TRBJ1-2
clone_size: many
cdr3_aa: CASSVQGTDRDYGYTF
cdr3_nt: TGTGCCAGTAGCGTTCAGGGGACGGACAGAGACTATGGCTACACCTTC

d_call: TRBD1
v_call: TRBV24-1
j_call: TRBJ1-1
clone_size: NA
cdr3_aa: CATVTGGSTEAFF
cdr3_nt: TGTGCCACCGTCACAGGGGGCTCCACTGAAGCTTTCTTT

d_call: NA
v_call: TRBV2
j_call: TRBJ1-5
clone_size: many
cdr3_aa: CASHKGNQPQHF
cdr3_nt: TGTGCCAGCCATAAGGGGAATCAGCCCCAGCATTTT

d_call: TRBD2
v_call: TRBV11-2
j_call: TRBJ2-7
clone_size: NA
cdr3_aa: CASSPSGTSGSYEQYF
cdr3_nt: TGTGCCAGCAGCCCCTCCGGGACTAGCGGGAGCTACGAGCAGTACTTC

d_call: TRBD1
v_call: TRBV20-1
j_call: TRBJ1-1
clone_size: NA
cdr3_aa: CSASRLDRANTEAFF
cdr3_nt: TGCAGTGCTTCTCGACTCGACAGGGCGAACACTGAAGCTTTCTTT

d_call: NA
v_call: TRBV7-9
j_call: TRBJ2-5
clone_size: NA
cdr3_aa: CASSLGVRDGETQYF
cdr3_nt: TGTGCCAGCAGCTTAGGAGTTCGGGACGGAGAGACCCAGTACTTC

d_call: NA
v_call: TRBV2
j_call: TRBJ1-5
clone_size: many
cdr3_aa: CASKTSSNQPQHF
cdr3_nt: TGTGCCAGCAAAACAAGTAGCAATCAGCCCCAGCATTTT

d_call: TRBD1
v_call: TRBV19
j_call: TRBJ1-5
clone_size: many
cdr3_aa: CASRNPGQGFNQPQHF
cdr3_nt: TGTGCCAGTCGGAACCCGGGACAGGGATTCAATCAGCCCCAGCATTTT

d_call: NA
v_call: TRBV20-1
j_call: TRBJ2-3
clone_size: many
cdr3_aa: CSAAQVADTQYF
cdr3_nt: TGCAGTGCGGCTCAGGTAGCAGATACGCAGTATTTT

d_call: NA
v_call: TRBV7-2
j_call: TRBJ1-2
clone_size: many
cdr3_aa: CASSILSGGYTF
cdr3_nt: TGTGCCAGCAGTATTTTGAGCGGCGGCTACACCTTC

d_call: NA
v_call: TRBV7-9
j_call: TRBJ1-1
clone_size: many
cdr3_aa: CASSYVIAEAFF
cdr3_nt: TGTGCCAGCAGCTACGTGATCGCTGAAGCTTTCTTT

d_call: TRBD1
v_call: TRBV28
j_call: TRBJ2-7
clone_size: many
cdr3_aa: CASRGQDIYEQYF
cdr3_nt: TGTGCCAGCAGGGGACAGGATATCTACGAGCAGTACTTC

d_call: TRBD2
v_call: TRBV7-9
j_call: TRBJ2-1
clone_size: NA
cdr3_aa: CASSLSTSGRDEQFF
cdr3_nt: TGTGCCAGCAGCCTCTCGACTAGCGGGAGGGATGAGCAGTTCTTC

d_call: NA
v_call: TRBV20-1
j_call: TRBJ2-2
clone_size: many
cdr3_aa: CSASGVLARNTGELFF
cdr3_nt: TGCAGTGCTAGTGGGGTTCTAGCGCGAAACACCGGGGAGCTGTTTTTT

d_call: NA
v_call: TRBV27
j_call: TRBJ2-7
clone_size: NA
cdr3_aa: CASKGGAPYEQYF
cdr3_nt: TGTGCCAGCAAAGGCGGGGCCCCCTACGAGCAGTACTTC

d_call: TRBD1
v_call: TRBV19
j_call: TRBJ1-5
clone_size: many
cdr3_aa: CASTRQGVGNQPQHF
cdr3_nt: TGTGCCAGTACCAGACAGGGGGTAGGCAATCAGCCCCAGCATTTT

d_call: NA
v_call: TRBV5-1
j_call: TRBJ2-3
clone_size: many
cdr3_aa: CASSLEGRGTDTQYF
cdr3_nt: TGCGCCAGCAGCTTGGAGGGACGGGGCACAGATACGCAGTATTTT

d_call: TRBD2
v_call: TRBV7-4
j_call: TRBJ2-3
clone_size: NA
cdr3_aa: CASRQAAGGSDTQYF
cdr3_nt: TGTGCCAGCAGGCAAGCGGCGGGAGGGTCAGATACGCAGTATTTT

d_call: NA
v_call: TRBV3-1
j_call: TRBJ2-7
clone_size: NA
cdr3_aa: CASSQDGDNFAAYGQYF
cdr3_nt: TGTGCCAGCAGCCAAGACGGGGACAACTTCGCCGCCTACGGGCAGTACTTC

d_call: NA
v_call: TRBV7-8
j_call: TRBJ2-5
clone_size: few
cdr3_aa: CASSGGIETQYF
cdr3_nt: TGTGCCAGCAGTGGGGGGATAGAGACCCAGTACTTC

d_call: NA
v_call: TRBV27
j_call: TRBJ2-7
clone_size: few
cdr3_aa: CASSLWVGQGGGYEQYF
cdr3_nt: TGTGCCAGCAGTTTATGGGTGGGGCAGGGAGGGGGCTACGAGCAGTACTTC

d_call: TRBD1
v_call: TRBV19
j_call: TRBJ2-7
clone_size: many
cdr3_aa: CASSSTGGYEQYF
cdr3_nt: TGTGCCAGTAGTAGTACAGGGGGCTACGAGCAGTACTTC

d_call: TRBD2
v_call: TRBV5-1
j_call: TRBJ2-7
clone_size: many
cdr3_aa: CASSLVSGRAYEQYF
cdr3_nt: TGCGCCAGCAGCTTGGTTAGCGGGAGGGCTTACGAGCAGTACTTC

d_call: TRBD1
v_call: TRBV10-3
j_call: TRBJ1-6
clone_size: NA
cdr3_aa: CAIKAGQGDSPLHF
cdr3_nt: TGTGCCATCAAAGCCGGACAGGGGGATTCACCCCTCCACTTT

d_call: TRBD1
v_call: TRBV28
j_call: TRBJ2-7
clone_size: few
cdr3_aa: CASSLIGQGFKVTYEQYF
cdr3_nt: TGTGCCAGCAGTTTAATCGGACAGGGTTTTAAAGTTACCTACGAGCAGTACTTC

d_call: NA
v_call: TRBV10-2
j_call: TRBJ1-1
clone_size: once
cdr3_aa: CASNGGVFGGMNTEAFF
cdr3_nt: TGCGCCAGCAACGGGGGCGTGTTTGGGGGCATGAACACTGAAGCTTTCTTT

d_call: NA
v_call: TRBV10-3
j_call: TRBJ1-3
clone_size: NA
cdr3_aa: CAIRGEGNTIYF
cdr3_nt: TGTGCCATCAGGGGTGAAGGAAACACCATATATTTT

d_call: NA
v_call: TRBV7-2
j_call: TRBJ1-2
clone_size: NA
cdr3_aa: CASSLERRGTLGGYTF
cdr3_nt: TGTGCCAGCAGCTTAGAGAGACGGGGAACGCTCGGTGGCTACACCTTC

d_call: NA
v_call: TRBV20-1
j_call: TRBJ2-1
clone_size: many
cdr3_aa: CSARGFGSNYNEQFF
cdr3_nt: TGCAGTGCTAGAGGGTTTGGGTCGAATTACAATGAGCAGTTCTTC

d_call: NA
v_call: TRBV24-1
j_call: TRBJ2-1
clone_size: NA
cdr3_aa: CASSEGGSRGSYNEQFF
cdr3_nt: TGTGCCAGCAGTGAAGGAGGGAGTCGCGGCTCCTACAATGAGCAGTTCTTC

d_call: NA
v_call: TRBV25-1
j_call: TRBJ1-1
clone_size: many
cdr3_aa: CASKGGVNTEAFF
cdr3_nt: TGTGCCAGCAAAGGGGGTGTGAACACTGAAGCTTTCTTT

d_call: NA
v_call: TRBV6-5
j_call: TRBJ2-3
clone_size: NA
cdr3_aa: CASSYSTANPTDTQYF
cdr3_nt: TGTGCCAGCAGTTACTCGACAGCAAATCCCACAGATACGCAGTATTTT

d_call: NA
v_call: TRBV7-9
j_call: TRBJ1-4
clone_size: many
cdr3_aa: CASSLAPGPEEKLFF
cdr3_nt: TGTGCCAGCAGCTTAGCGCCGGGACCGGAAGAAAAACTGTTTTTT

d_call: NA
v_call: TRBV10-3
j_call: TRBJ2-1
clone_size: few
cdr3_aa: CAISRQDNEQFF
cdr3_nt: TGTGCCATCAGTCGACAGGACAATGAGCAGTTCTTC